This record concerns one T cell receptor (beta chain) sequence. This record belongs to a study of blood T cell repertoires in COVID-19. Overall study: The United States, Italy and Spain provided the acute and convalescent COVID-19 samples. PBMCs, B-cell-depleted T cells, or T cells were the source of the cDNA or gDNA that made up the material.

V lost 2 bases and J lost 4; bases outside the gene matches: 4. CDR1 is SGDLS, CDR2 YYNGEE, per germline. This CDR3 comprises 15 residues. In the source study's methods: Amplified reference gene primers provided the basis for estimating nucleated cell counts. TCRdb's table, derived via immunoSEQ multiplex PCR, lists solely in-frame clones and lacks some. V, J and clone size were drawn from that table, and D and trimming were deduced from the DNA. The sample consists of around 140,000 clones, around nine tenths of them appearing once. The sequence came from a man aged 45-65 years with active or convalescent COVID-19. The chain employs TRBV9 and TRBJ1-2, with 11 bases fitting TRBD1. The sequencing input was peripheral blood. The DNA for the CDR3 is TGTGCCAGCAGCGTGGGACAGGGGGGATTCTATGGCTACACCTTC. Its translation is CASSVGQGGFYGYTF. The whole variable domain, filled in from reference TRBV9 and TRBJ1-2, reads DSGVTQTPKHLITATGQRVTLRCSPRSGDLSVYWYQQSLDQGLQFLIQYYNGEERAKGNILERFSAQQFPDLHSELNLSSLELGDSALYFCASSVGQGGFYGYTFGSGTRLTVV.